This entry lists 15 T cell receptor beta chains sequenced from one sample in a study of blood T cell repertoires in COVID-19. The method was immunoSEQ multiplex PCR; TCRdb's version includes in-frame clones alone and lacks a portion of them. The sample holds under 150,000 clones, around 79% seen once. The sample was PBMCs or T cells enriched from blood (not recorded which). The receptors shown here come from a woman aged 50 to 65 who had recovered from COVID-19.

The rearrangement uses TRBV5-1 and TRBJ1-1, with TRBD1 identical over 9 bases. The CDR3 length is 15 residues. The ends lost 4 bases at V and 1 base at J; junction bases unmatched: 5. The germline CDR1 and CDR2 sequences are SGHRS and YFSETQ. The CDR3 DNA is TGCGCCAGCAGCCTGACACAGGGGGCGAACACTGAAGCTTTCTTT. It specifies CASSLTQGANTEAFF.

The V call is TRBV4-1, the J call TRBJ1-1; TRBD1 might be the D (6 bases). This CDR3 has 15 residues. The germline V and J ends were trimmed by 5 bases and 1 base, with 14 bases remaining between them. CDR1 and CDR2 (germline): MGHRA, YSYEKL. The CDR3 bases are TGCGCCAGCAGCTACCCTACAGGGAGGAACACTGAAGCTTTCTTT. Translated, it gives CASSYPTGRNTEAFF.

This clone was seen more than once but under ten times. The V gene is TRBV7-6, the J gene TRBJ1-1; D not resolved. Germline-derived CDR1 and CDR2 are SGHVS and FNYEAQ. The CDR3 sequence is 14 residues long. V was clipped by 5 bases and J by 5 bases, with 15 bases between them. The CDR3 region is CASSLGGGRTEAFF. CDR3 DNA sequence: TGTGCCAGCAGCCTCGGAGGAGGTAGGACTGAAGCTTTCTTT. The variable domain in full, completed from reference TRBV7-6 and TRBJ1-1, reads GAGVSQSPRYKVTKRGQDVALRCDPISGHVSLYWYRQALGQGPEFLTYFNYEAQQDKSGLPNDRFSAERPEGSISTLTIQRTEQRDSAMYRCASSLGGGRTEAFFGQGTRLTVV.

This sequence joins TRBV24-1 and TRBJ2-3; 9 nucleotides agree with TRBD1. CDR3 length: 17 residues. The germline V gene has CDR1 KGHDR and CDR2 SFDVKD. V was pared by 1 base and J by 3 bases, with 7 bases of the junction left unmatched. DNA for the CDR3: TGTGCCACCAGTGATTTTCGAGGACAGGGGTGGACAGATACGCAGTATTTT. It specifies CATSDFRGQGWTDTQYF.

This chain links TRBV6-5 with TRBJ2-3, with D possibly matching TRBD2 (7 bases). In germline, CDR1 is MNHEY, CDR2 SVGAGI. The CDR3 contains 13 residues. The V end lost 2 bases, the J end lost 6 bases, and 9 bases lay between the germline ends. The CDR3 loop is CASSYEGGDTQYF. The CDR3 DNA reads TGTGCCAGCAGTTACGAGGGGGGGGATACGCAGTATTTT.

The genes are TRBV13 and TRBJ1-4; 7 nucleotides agree with TRBD1. CDR3 length: 14 residues. Germline V CDR1 and CDR2: PRHDT, FYEKMQ (reference sequence). J gave up 8 bases and V 6 bases, and 9 bases lay outside the gene matches. The CDR3 loop reads CASSLRGQIEKLFF. The CDR3 coding sequence is TGTGCCAGCAGTCTAAGGGGACAGATAGAAAAACTGTTTTTT.

The table lists this clone with a few counts. The chain carries TRBV4-2 and TRBJ2-7; D gene unclear. Germline loops: CDR1 LGHNA, CDR2 YNFKEQ. With 0 bases removed from V and 4 bases from J, the gap between germline ends came to 10 bases. This CDR3 spans 14 amino acids. This CDR3 is CASSQDEAVYEQYF. The CDR3 DNA reads TGTGCCAGCAGCCAAGATGAGGCTGTTTACGAGCAGTACTTC.

The V and J genes are TRBV4-2 and TRBJ2-7; D may be TRBD1 (6 bases). The CDR3 spans 13 residues. The germline V and J ends were trimmed by 2 bases and 2 bases, with 7 bases remaining between them. Germline V gene data show CDR1 as LGHNA and CDR2 as YNFKEQ. CDR3: CASSQNRAYEQYF. CDR3 coding DNA: TGTGCCAGCAGCCAAAACAGGGCCTACGAGCAGTACTTC.

The chain carries TRBV10-3 and TRBJ2-7; D not certain. The germline CDR1 and CDR2 sequences are ENHRY and SYGVKD. The CDR3 has 12 residues. Trimming stripped 3 bases from V and 1 base from J, with 4 bases between. CDR3 loop: CAISESSYEQYF. The CDR3 DNA follows: TGTGCCATCAGTGAATCGTCCTACGAGCAGTACTTC.

This chain connects TRBV7-9 to TRBJ1-1; no reliable D call. This CDR3 comprises 13 residues. Germline V lookup: CDR1 SEHNR, CDR2 FQNEAQ (reference sequence). Trimming left V 4 bases short and J 1 base short, with 7 bases between. CDR3: CASSSLANTEAFF. DNA of the CDR3: TGTGCCAGCAGCTCATTAGCGAACACTGAAGCTTTCTTT. Combining the CDR3 with reference TRBV7-9 and TRBJ1-1 gives the whole variable domain DTGVSQNPRHKITKRGQNVTFRCDPISEHNRLYWYRQTLGQGPEFLTYFQNEAQLEKSRLLSDRFSAERPKGSFSTLEIQRTEQGDSAMYLCASSSLANTEAFFGQGTRLTVV.

The chain is built from TRBV19 and TRBJ2-1; 9 bases fit TRBD2. The ends lost 6 bases at V and 8 bases at J; junction bases unmatched: 11. From germline, CDR1 is LNHDA and CDR2 SQIVND (reference sequence). This CDR3 has 15 amino acids. CDR3 in DNA: TGTGCCAGTAGGGGGTCTAGCGGGGCATTCGATGAGCAGTTCTTC. Its translation is CASRGSSGAFDEQFF.

The gene calls are TRBV12-3 or TRBV12-4 and TRBJ1-2; 8 bases align to TRBD1. This CDR3 is built from 12 residues. Germline trimming cut 7 bases from V and 11 bases from J; bases unmatched to any gene: 9. CDR3 sequence (DNA): TGTGCCAGCACCATGGACAGGGTTGGGTACACCTTC. Its protein product is CASTMDRVGYTF.

This chain uses TRBV5-1 with TRBJ2-6, with 7 positions matching TRBD2. J gave up 0 bases and V 0 bases, and 9 bases lay outside the gene matches. The CDR3 spans 19 residues. Germline V gene sequence: CDR1 SGHRS, CDR2 YFSETQ. The CDR3 DNA is TGCGCCAGCAGCTTGGTAGAAGCGGGAAGCAGCTCTGGGGCCAACGTCCTGACTTTC. Encoded protein: CASSLVEAGSSSGANVLTF.

This clone was observed at least ten times. CDR3 DNA: TGCGCCAGCAGCCAAGACCGGGTAGCCCTCTATGGCTACACCTTC. It translates to CASSQDRVALYGYTF. The chain couples TRBV4-1 to TRBJ1-2; D unresolved. V lost 0 bases to trimming and J lost 4 bases, with 12 bases between them. CDR1 and CDR2 (germline): MGHRA, YSYEKL. The CDR3 contains 15 residues.

This clone turned up a few times. The chain employs TRBV5-1 and TRBJ1-5; no firm D call. Trimming pared 0 bases from V and 3 bases from J, leaving 13 bases between. Germline-derived CDR1 and CDR2 are SGHRS and YFSETQ. The CDR3 consists of 16 residues. Written as DNA, the CDR3 is TGCGCCAGCAGCTTGGTTGCAGGCGACTACAATCAGCCCCAGCATTTT. Translated, it gives CASSLVAGDYNQPQHF.